The next 19 T cell receptor beta chains were all read from a single sample in a study of blood T cell repertoires in COVID-19. TCRdb's table, derived via immunoSEQ multiplex PCR, lists solely in-frame clones and lacks some. This table has about 160,000 clones, around 90% appearing once. Sequencing was carried out using peripheral blood. Receptors were obtained from a man between 18 and 35 years old with acute or convalescent COVID-19.

This clone showed up just once. The chain carries TRBV5-1 and TRBJ2-6; 8 nucleotides align to TRBD1. The germline gives CDR1 SGHRS, CDR2 YFSETQ. Trimming took 6 bases from V and 1 from J; bases not matched to a gene: 9. This CDR3 spans 17 amino acids. The CDR3 loop is CASTGQGLGSGANVLTF. The CDR3 DNA reads as TGCGCCAGCACAGGACAGGGTCTCGGGTCTGGGGCCAACGTCCTGACTTTC.

This clone appeared a single time. The chain combines TRBV2 with TRBJ1-5, with TRBD1 identical over 8 bases. This CDR3 has 14 amino acids. Losses at the gene ends were 4 bases for V and 2 bases for J; bases not matched to a gene: 1. Looked up from germline, CDR1 is SNHLY and CDR2 is FYNNEI. Here the CDR3 reads CASSGTGRNQPQHF. The DNA for the CDR3 is TGTGCCAGCAGTGGGACAGGGCGCAATCAGCCCCAGCATTTT. Variable domain in full (rest from reference TRBV2 and TRBJ1-5): EPEVTQTPSHQVTQMGQEVILRCVPISNHLYFYWYRQILGQKVEFLVSFYNNEISEKSEIFDDQFSVERPDGSNFTLKIRSTKLEDSAMYFCASSGTGRNQPQHFGDGTRLSIL.

The chain recombines TRBV18 with TRBJ1-1; possible D gene TRBD1, 6 bases. V shed 5 bases and J shed 0 bases, with 13 bases lying between them. Germline V lookup: CDR1 KGHSH, CDR2 LQKENI. This CDR3 is 15 amino acids long. Here the CDR3 DNA reads TGTGCCAGCTCATCCTACAGGGTTATGAACACTGAAGCTTTCTTT. This gives the protein CASSSYRVMNTEAFF.

The rearrangement links TRBV30 to TRBJ2-7, with 11 positions matching TRBD2. After removal of 4 bases from V and 2 bases from J, the junction contained 7 bases not matched to a gene. Germline V gene sequence: CDR1 GTSNPN, CDR2 SVGIG (reference sequence). There are 15 residues in the CDR3. The CDR3 nucleotides are TGTGCCTGGAACCACGGGACTAGCGGAACCTACGAGCAGTACTTC. Encoded protein: CAWNHGTSGTYEQYF.

This clone was seen just once. The chain combines TRBV7-8 with TRBJ2-3, with 7 bases identical to TRBD1. V shed 3 bases and J 2 bases; nucleotides not matched to a gene: 8. The germline V gene encodes CDR1 SGHVS and CDR2 FQNEAQ. The CDR3 runs 16 residues. This CDR3 reads CASSFYRTGDTDTQYF. The CDR3 DNA is TGTGCCAGCAGCTTTTATCGGACAGGAGACACAGATACGCAGTATTTT.

This rearrangement joins TRBV25-1 to TRBJ2-3; 9 nucleotides align to TRBD2. The CDR3 runs 16 residues. V shed 2 bases and J 6 bases; nucleotides not matched to a gene: 9. Germline CDR1 is MGHDK and CDR2 is SYGVNS. In DNA form, the CDR3 reads TGTGCCAGCAGTGAAAGCAAGCGGGGGGTATTGGATACGCAGTATTTT. It is translated as CASSESKRGVLDTQYF.

J is TRBJ2-4 and V is TRBV5-1; D possibly corresponds to TRBD2 (6 bases). Germline CDR1 is SGHRS and CDR2 is YFSETQ. V lost 3 bases and J lost 5, with 12 bases in between. The CDR3 has 14 residues. This CDR3 reads CASSSMGGENIQYF. DNA for the CDR3: TGCGCCAGCAGCTCCATGGGGGGAGAAAACATTCAGTACTTC. The full variable domain, in which reference TRBV5-1 and TRBJ2-4 provide the parts outside the CDR3, is KAGVTQTPRYLIKTRGQQVTLSCSPISGHRSVSWYQQTPGQGLQFLFEYFSETQRNKGNFPGRFSGRQFSNSRSEMNVSTLELGDSALYLCASSSMGGENIQYFGAGTRLSVL.

The chain couples TRBV5-1 to TRBJ2-5, with D tentatively TRBD1 (8 bases). This CDR3 has 15 residues. V was shortened by 4 bases and J by 5 bases, with 18 bases between the two germline ends. The V gene's germline CDR1 is SGHRS and CDR2 YFSETQ. CDR3 in DNA: TGCGCCAGCAGCGGATGGACAGGGCGGGGGGAGACCCAGTACTTC. This codes for CASSGWTGRGETQYF.

This chain uses TRBV6-5 with TRBJ2-7; no clear D. The CDR3 length is 14 residues. In germline, CDR1 is MNHEY, CDR2 SVGAGI. V was cut by 2 bases and J by 7 bases, with 15 bases left in between. CDR3 amino acids: CASSYTTDNSEQYF. CDR3 sequence (DNA): TGTGCCAGCAGTTACACAACCGATAACAGTGAGCAGTACTTC.

The rearrangement links TRBV9 to TRBJ1-3, with D possibly TRBD1 on 6 matching bases. CDR3 length equals 15 residues. The ends were cut back, 2 bases at V and 3 bases at J, with 12 bases in the middle. The germline V gene has CDR1 SGDLS and CDR2 YYNGEE. CDR3 coding DNA: TGTGCCAGCAGCGTCCAGACAGGAATTGGAAACACCATATATTTT. Amino acids: CASSVQTGIGNTIYF.

The chain has TRBV13 and TRBJ2-1; possible D gene TRBD1, 5 bases. This CDR3 has 15 amino acids. The V gene's germline CDR1 is PRHDT and CDR2 FYEKMQ (reference sequence). V was pared by 4 bases and J by 4 bases, with 14 bases between. The chain's CDR3 is CASSSPRVGYNEQFF. CDR3 coding DNA: TGTGCCAGCAGCTCCCCCAGGGTGGGGTACAATGAGCAGTTCTTC.

This chain connects TRBV6-5 to TRBJ1-2; TRBD1 matches 10 bases. The J segment lost 4 bases and the V segment lost 8 bases, leaving 7 bases of the junction unmatched. The CDR3 totals 14 residues. In germline, CDR1 is MNHEY, CDR2 SVGAGI. The CDR3 reads CASSTGTGVYGYTF. The CDR3 DNA reads as TGTGCCAGCTCTACCGGGACAGGGGTCTATGGCTACACCTTC.

The gene calls are TRBV7-7 and TRBJ2-7, with a tentative D call TRBD1 (5 bases). V lost 2 bases and J 3 bases, leaving 8 bases between the germline ends. The CDR3 has 13 residues. Germline lookup yields CDR1 SSHAT and CDR2 FNYEAQ (reference sequence). Written as DNA, the CDR3 is TGTGCCAGCAGCTTAATGACAGACTACGAGCAGTACTTC. This sequence encodes CASSLMTDYEQYF.

The J gene is TRBJ1-4, the V gene TRBV27; TRBD1 might be the D (5 bases). Germline assignment: CDR1 MNHEY and CDR2 SMNVEV (reference sequence). The CDR3 consists of 14 residues. Trimming cost V 2 bases and J 4 bases, with 8 bases left between them. The CDR3 sequence is CASSLGGYNEKLFF. The CDR3 DNA sequence: TGTGCCAGCAGTTTAGGGGGGTATAATGAAAAACTGTTTTTT.

The chain employs TRBV7-6 and TRBJ1-3; tentative D call: TRBD1 (6 bases). Germline CDR1 and CDR2: SGHVS and FNYEAQ. V lost 1 base to trimming and J lost 4 bases, with 11 bases between them. This CDR3 comprises 15 residues. CDR3 loop: CASSLDQGSGNTIYF. The CDR3 DNA reads TGTGCCAGCAGCTTAGATCAGGGGTCAGGAAACACCATATATTTT.

This rearrangement joins TRBV29-1 to TRBJ2-4; TRBD1 might be the D (5 bases). This CDR3 is built from 13 residues. Germline V gene lookup returns CDR1 SQVTM and CDR2 ANQGSEA. The CDR3, as DNA: TGCAGTATGACAGAATATGGCAAAAACATTCAGTACTTC. Residues: CSMTEYGKNIQYF.

The rearrangement joins TRBV11-2 to TRBJ1-1, with 10 positions matching TRBD1. V lost 5 bases, J lost 9 bases, and 9 bases stayed unmatched. The CDR3 consists of 14 residues. Germline V gives CDR1 SGHAT, CDR2 FQNNGV. CDR3 protein: CASSPLRDRGQAFF. DNA of the CDR3: TGTGCCAGCAGCCCGCTCCGGGACAGGGGTCAAGCTTTCTTT. The complete variable domain, with remaining parts taken from reference TRBV11-2 and TRBJ1-1, reads EAGVAQSPRYKIIEKRQSVAFWCNPISGHATLYWYQQILGQGPKLLIQFQNNGVVDDSQLPKDRFSAERLKGVDSTLKIQPAKLEDSAVYLCASSPLRDRGQAFFGQGTRLTVV.

This clone was seen just once. The J gene is TRBJ1-2, the V gene TRBV7-9; no clear D gene. Trimming took 6 bases from V and 4 from J, leaving 15 bases between them. The CDR3 sequence is 14 residues long. CDR1 is SEHNR and CDR2 is FQNEAQ in the germline V gene (reference sequence). DNA of the CDR3: TGTGCCAGCAGTCAAGTAGAACCGGGCTATGGCTACACCTTC. As protein: CASSQVEPGYGYTF. The complete variable domain, with remaining parts taken from reference TRBV7-9 and TRBJ1-2, reads DTGVSQNPRHKITKRGQNVTFRCDPISEHNRLYWYRQTLGQGPEFLTYFQNEAQLEKSRLLSDRFSAERPKGSFSTLEIQRTEQGDSAMYLCASSQVEPGYGYTFGSGTRLTVV.

The chain combines TRBV19 with TRBJ2-2; D is possibly TRBD2 (6 bases). The germline CDR1 and CDR2 sequences are LNHDA and SQIVND (reference sequence). V was clipped by 6 bases and J by 6 bases, with 14 bases between them. The CDR3 has 14 amino acids. In DNA, the CDR3 is TGTGCCAGTAGCCAAAGACTAGATCCCGGGGAGCTGTTTTTT. Its protein is CASSQRLDPGELFF.